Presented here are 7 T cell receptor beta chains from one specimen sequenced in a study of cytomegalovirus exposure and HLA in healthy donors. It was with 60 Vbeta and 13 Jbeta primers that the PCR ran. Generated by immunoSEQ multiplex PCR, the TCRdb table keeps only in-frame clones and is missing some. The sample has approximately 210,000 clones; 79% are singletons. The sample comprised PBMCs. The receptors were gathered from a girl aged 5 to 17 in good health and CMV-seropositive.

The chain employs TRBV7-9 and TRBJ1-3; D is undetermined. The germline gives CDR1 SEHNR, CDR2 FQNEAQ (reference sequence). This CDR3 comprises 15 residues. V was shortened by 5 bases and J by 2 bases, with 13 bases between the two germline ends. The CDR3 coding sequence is TGTGCCAGCAGCCCCGGCGGGAAGGCTGGAAACACCATATATTTT. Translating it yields CASSPGGKAGNTIYF. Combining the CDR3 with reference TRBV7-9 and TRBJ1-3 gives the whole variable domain DTGVSQNPRHKITKRGQNVTFRCDPISEHNRLYWYRQTLGQGPEFLTYFQNEAQLEKSRLLSDRFSAERPKGSFSTLEIQRTEQGDSAMYLCASSPGGKAGNTIYFGEGSWLTVV.

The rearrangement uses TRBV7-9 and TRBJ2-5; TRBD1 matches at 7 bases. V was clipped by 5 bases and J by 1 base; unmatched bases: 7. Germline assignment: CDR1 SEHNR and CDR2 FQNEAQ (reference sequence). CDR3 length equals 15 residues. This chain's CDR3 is CASSQLGGLQETQYF. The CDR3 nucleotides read TGTGCCAGCAGCCAGTTAGGGGGCCTCCAAGAGACCCAGTACTTC.

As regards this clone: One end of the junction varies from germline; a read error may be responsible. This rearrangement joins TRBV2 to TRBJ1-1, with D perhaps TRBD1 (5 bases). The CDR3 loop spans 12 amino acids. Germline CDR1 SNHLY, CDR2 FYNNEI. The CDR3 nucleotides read TGTGCCAGCAGTGAAAAGGGGAACAAGCTTCTCTTT. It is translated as CASSEKGNKLLF.

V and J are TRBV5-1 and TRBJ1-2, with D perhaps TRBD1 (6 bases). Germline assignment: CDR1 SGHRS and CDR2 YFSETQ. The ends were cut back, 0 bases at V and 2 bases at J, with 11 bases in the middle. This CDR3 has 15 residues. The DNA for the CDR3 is TGCGCCAGCAGCTTGGGACAGGATTTAAACTATGGCTACACCTTC. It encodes CASSLGQDLNYGYTF. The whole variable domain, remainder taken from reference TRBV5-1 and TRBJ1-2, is KAGVTQTPRYLIKTRGQQVTLSCSPISGHRSVSWYQQTPGQGLQFLFEYFSETQRNKGNFPGRFSGRQFSNSRSEMNVSTLELGDSALYLCASSLGQDLNYGYTFGSGTRLTVV.

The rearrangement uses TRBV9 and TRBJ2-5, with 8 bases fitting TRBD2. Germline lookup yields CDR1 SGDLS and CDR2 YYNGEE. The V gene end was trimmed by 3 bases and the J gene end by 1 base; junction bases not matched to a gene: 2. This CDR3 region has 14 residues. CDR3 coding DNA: TGTGCCAGCAGCGCGGGGGGGGGCCAAGAGACCCAGTACTTC. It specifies CASSAGGGQETQYF.

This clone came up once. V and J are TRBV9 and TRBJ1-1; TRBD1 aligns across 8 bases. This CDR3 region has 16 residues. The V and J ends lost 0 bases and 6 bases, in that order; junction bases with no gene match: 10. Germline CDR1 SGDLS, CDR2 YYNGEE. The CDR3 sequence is CASSVGDRHHSSEAFF. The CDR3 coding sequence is TGTGCCAGCAGCGTAGGGGACAGGCATCATTCGTCTGAAGCTTTCTTT.

The chain's CDR3 is CASRIGTSGSYEQYF. As DNA, the CDR3 is TGCGCCAGCAGGATCGGGACTAGCGGTTCCTACGAGCAGTACTTC. The J gene is TRBJ2-7, the V gene TRBV4-3, with 11 bases fitting TRBD2. CDR1 LGHNA and CDR2 YSLEER come from the germline V gene. The CDR3 runs to 15 residues. With 6 bases clipped from V and 1 base from J, the junction kept 5 bases outside the gene matches.